This TCR beta chain stems from a study of OX40 agonist ivuxolimab in advanced cancers. The length of the CDR3 is 20 residues. V shed 2 bases and J shed 3 bases, with 26 bases lying between them. Germline CDR1 reads MGHRA; CDR2 reads YSYEKL. Using immunoSEQ multiplex PCR, the repertoire was profiled, and TCRdb retains in-frame clones only, with some absent. The data show tens of thousands of clones, nearly 90% seen once. The V gene is TRBV4-1, the J gene TRBJ2-4, with a tentative D call TRBD1 (7 bases). The receptor's source is an adult with an advanced solid tumor such as melanoma, head and neck, liver or kidney cancer. The sample in question was CD4+ or CD8+ T cells sorted from blood, obtained in a trial of the OX40 agonist ivuxolimab. In DNA form, the CDR3 reads TGCGCCAGCAGCCAAAGTCGAGCAGGGGGACTGTGGTCGGACAAAAACATTCAGTACTTC. Its translation is CASSQSRAGGLWSDKNIQYF.